This TCR beta chain emerged from a study of regulatory T cells in long-lasting Graves disease. Arm-PCR with iRepertoire HTBI primers amplified the CDR3 regions for these TCR beta libraries. Methods used by the authors: The samples yielded roughly 60 TRBV and roughly 15 TRBJ segments. TCRdb reprocessed the multiplex PCR reads via MiXCR and lists one record per CDR3 protein. Clone size and V and J calls follow TCRdb, not the original study. The sample contains roughly 430,000 distinct CDR3 sequences, over 15% of which appear only once. This clonotype was found once. Germline loops: CDR1 SEHNR, CDR2 FQNEAQ (reference sequence). The CDR3 is made up of 20 amino acids. V lost 1 base and J lost 0; bases outside the gene matches: 11. Specified time point: newly diagnosed GD, antithyroid drugs for less than 3 months. From PBMCs, RNA was extracted and then used to make the TCR library. Another study also made use of these data, one on T cells in Graves' hyperthyroidism and ophthalmopathy. That work adds: Carried out on the TCR CDR3, a first-round RT-PCR used the HTBI primer set.

Source: peripheral blood mononuclear cells (PBMCs), taken at new diagnosis, from a patient treated with antithyroid drugs. V is TRBV7-9 and J is TRBJ2-1, with 11 nucleotides matching TRBD2. The TCR comes from a woman in her twenties or thirties with Graves disease. CDR3 sequence reads: CASSLVGTSGGIYSYNEQFF. CDR3 bases: TGTGCCAGCAGCTTAGTTGGGACTAGCGGAGGGATCTACTCCTACAATGAGCAGTTCTTC.